A selection of T cell receptor beta chains follows, all from one sample in a study of blood T cells in healthy people across ages. TCRdb used MiXCR to reprocess the 5' RACE reads, holding one entry per CDR3 protein. Counted here are some 1.5 million distinct CDR3 sequences, under 30% occurring once; the ten biggest clones make up about 8%. Source material: blood. All receptors come from a woman aged 30 to 39 in good health. CDR3s include the opening cysteine and the closing phenylalanine or tryptophan. A D gene is named only where the DNA matches it firmly. The size of a clone is reported for some rows only, either as once, few or many, or as a class for expanded clones.

v_gene | d_gene | abundance | CDR3aa
TRBV7-3 | NA | few | CASSLTGASPRAFF
TRBV10-3 | NA | NA | CAISESGNRGSANQPQHF
TRBV19 | NA | NA | CASSILPGPQETQYF
TRBV11-2 | NA | few | CASSERANQPQHF
TRBV29-1 | NA | few | CSVEGTKAEEGSGPNVLTF
TRBV5-1 | NA | few | CASNSILQANEQFF
TRBV5-1 | NA | NA | CASRGTHGSYEQYF
TRBV7-9 | TRBD2 | NA | CASSAIGLAGVNEQFF
TRBV20-1 | NA | NA | CSARMTSRFVSNEQFF
TRBV4-1 | TRBD1 | many | CASSQGGQGSFYEQYF
TRBV27 | TRBD1 | NA | CASTQGDEAFF
TRBV4-3 | NA | once | CASSRDAVTRTEAFF
TRBV3-1 | NA | NA | CASSHEAVGNTIYF
TRBV7-2 | TRBD1 | few | CASSFDIPTGGHPQHF
TRBV5-1 | NA | many | CASSLGAGATYEQYF
TRBV28 | NA | NA | CASSPGRGEPQHF
TRBV20-1 | TRBD2 | few | CSAIAGGRGETQYF
TRBV5-1 | NA | NA | CASSLDILNTEAFF
TRBV12-3/TRBV12-4 | NA | NA | CASSRRVFGSNQPQHF
TRBV5-5 | TRBD2 | NA | CASRPLAGHTWAQYF
TRBV18 | NA | NA | CASSSVGVIHEQYF
TRBV5-6 | NA | once | CASSLEQGLAKNIQYF
TRBV11-2 | TRBD1 | NA | CASSRQGLSTDTQYF
TRBV7-2 | NA | NA | CASSLAVAGMPQHF
TRBV9 | NA | NA | CAGSEPRDEQFF
TRBV6-2/TRBV6-3 | NA | many | CASSSPGELFF
TRBV6-6 | NA | many | CASSTPTTEDTQYF
TRBV29-1 | NA | many | CSAVHTEAFF
TRBV12-5 | NA | NA | CASGLGPQNVQYF
TRBV12-3/TRBV12-4 | NA | few | CASSLAARGLSTHTEAFF
TRBV20-1 | NA | many | CSANGYEQYF
TRBV5-5 | TRBD1 | few | CASSLNIRDRAGNQPQHF
TRBV7-9 | NA | few | CASGGLASQETQYF
TRBV20-1 | TRBD1 | many | CSASGTGGEQYF
TRBV7-2 | NA | many | CASSSQTNSYEQYF
TRBV20-1 | TRBD1 | NA | CSARVPGGRQTEAFF
TRBV2 | NA | NA | CASMGQLTGYTF
TRBV4-3 | NA | many | CASSQAGNTEAFF
TRBV20-1 | NA | NA | CSARSPGSFNYGYTF
TRBV20-1 | NA | many | CSAQTPNQETQYF
TRBV7-9 | NA | few | CASSRGANSGANVLTF
TRBV7-3 | NA | NA | CASKLGGANTEAFF
TRBV20-1 | TRBD1 | NA | CSAPTGGAGSYRAFF
TRBV6-1 | NA | once | CASRVQGRYGYTF
TRBV5-1 | NA | few | CASTDAGEQYF
TRBV9 | NA | few | CASSVVTPTEQFF
TRBV28 | TRBD2 | NA | CASGLAGVRDTQYF
TRBV5-1 | TRBD2 | NA | CASQSGGGEQYF
TRBV18 | NA | NA | CASSPSISSYEQYF
TRBV28 | NA | NA | CASKVIGVFQALHF
TRBV9 | NA | NA | CASSDGTKRSPLHF
TRBV28 | NA | NA | CASSRPKGFTHAEAFF